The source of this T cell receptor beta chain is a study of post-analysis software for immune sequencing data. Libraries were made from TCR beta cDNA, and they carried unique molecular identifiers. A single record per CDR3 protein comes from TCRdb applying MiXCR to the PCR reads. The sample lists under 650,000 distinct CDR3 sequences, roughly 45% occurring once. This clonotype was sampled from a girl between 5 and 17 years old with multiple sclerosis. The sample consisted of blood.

The CDR3 DNA reads as TGTGCCAGCAGCCCGCCAGGGGGTTTAGATACGCAGTATTTT. Translating it yields CASSPPGGLDTQYF. This chain joins TRBV7-2 and TRBJ2-3, with 7 bases aligning to TRBD1. The CDR3 is 14 amino acids. V was pared by 5 bases and J by 5 bases, with 7 bases of the junction left unmatched. Per germline, CDR1 SGHTA and CDR2 FQGNSA.